This T cell receptor (beta chain) was captured by sequencing in a study of regulatory T cells in long-lasting Graves disease. Whole-study findings and limits: Limited sample numbers may have lowered accuracy. More public clonotypes were shared by persistent patients (around 3,000) than by new patients (fewer than 1,000).

With respect to this clonotype: The antigen is unknown.

Specified time point: persistent/refractory GD, antithyroid drugs over 5 years with positive TRAb. The TCR library was made from RNA extracted from PBMCs. V shed 6 bases and J 4 bases; nucleotides not matched to a gene: 7. This CDR3 region has 15 residues. From germline, CDR1 is DFQATT and CDR2 SNEGSKA (reference sequence). To make TCR beta libraries, researchers used iRepertoire HTBI primers and Arm-PCR of CDR3 regions. TCRdb re-called the multiplex PCR reads with MiXCR, one entry per CDR3 protein. Of 450,000 or so distinct CDR3 sequences in the sample, less than 25% were seen once. This sequence was found in a female donor with Graves disease. The gene calls are TRBV20-1 and TRBJ2-7; 15 bases align to TRBD2. The sample was peripheral blood mononuclear cells (PBMCs), taken when the disease was refractory, from a patient treated with antithyroid drugs. The CDR3 DNA sequence: TGCAGTGCCGGAGGACTAGCGGGAGGGCCTTACGAGCAGTACTTC. The encoded protein is CSAGGLAGGPYEQYF.